This T cell receptor (beta chain) emerged from a study of tumor and adjacent non-tumor tissue in lung cancer. This sample's RNA came from whole unsorted tissue. A modified ARM-PCR protocol with three rounds of nested PCR amplified TCRbeta. TCRdb recomputed calls from the multiplex PCR reads with MiXCR, one row per CDR3 protein. The sample has 77,000 or so distinct CDR3 sequences, about three quarters seen once. CDR1 and CDR2 from the germline V gene are DFQATT and SNEGSKA (reference sequence). CDR3 size: 13 residues. In the case of this clonotype: The junction differs from germline at one of its ends, possibly a read error.

This TCR was recovered from a woman aged 50 to 60 with non-small cell lung cancer. The sample consisted of lung tumor tissue. The chain carries TRBV20-1 and TRBJ2-5; maybe TRBD1 (5 bases). CDR3 nucleotide sequence: TGCAATGCTAGAGACAGTGCCATAGGGACCCAGTACTTC. Translation: CNARDSAIGTQYF.